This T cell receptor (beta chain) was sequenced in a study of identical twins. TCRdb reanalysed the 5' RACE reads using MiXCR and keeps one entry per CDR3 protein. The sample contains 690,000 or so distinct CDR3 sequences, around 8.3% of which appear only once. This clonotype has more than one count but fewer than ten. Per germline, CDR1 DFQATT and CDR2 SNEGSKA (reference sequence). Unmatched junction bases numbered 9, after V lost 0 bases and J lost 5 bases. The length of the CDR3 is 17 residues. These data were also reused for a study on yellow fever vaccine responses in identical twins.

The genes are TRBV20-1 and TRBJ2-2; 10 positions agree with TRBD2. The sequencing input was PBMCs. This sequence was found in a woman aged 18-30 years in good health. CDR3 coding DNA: TGCAGTGCTAGAGATGCAGCGGGAGGGCCGGATACCGGGGAGCTGTTTTTT. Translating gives CSARDAAGGPDTGELFF.